This TCR beta chain was documented in a study of human T cells and chemical hapten exposure. Study summary: Per-sample TCR yield variability stemmed mainly from small pooled library volume differences.

Attachment of unique molecular identifiers to individual cDNA molecules was performed in the library. One entry per CDR3 protein results from TCRdb running MiXCR on the RACE reads. Of about 50,000 distinct CDR3 sequences in the sample, about 3.9% were seen once. Germline CDR1 LGHNA, CDR2 YSLEER. V lost 3 bases and J lost 4, with 11 bases in between. CDR3 length: 14 amino acids. Sample time point: healthy volunteer bleed at 2 weeks. Sequencing started from total RNA isolated from unfractionated whole blood. This clonotype was counted many times. The clonotype comes from a female donor in good health. Some clones in this sample may be carry-over from other donors' samples. The chain employs TRBV4-3 and TRBJ2-3; D is ambiguous. The specimen sequenced was whole blood. CDR3 nucleotide sequence: TGCGCCAGCAGCCAGGGGTCGGCCTCAGATACGCAGTATTTT. Translated, it gives CASSQGSASDTQYF.